This T cell receptor beta chain derives from a study of identifying expanded T cells in peripheral blood (dated by TCRdb to between 2018 and 2021). About the full investigation: Separate aliquots of the same genomic DNA pool were sequenced to produce technical replicates, and four replicates were compared in pairs. The research as a whole found: The authors expected that over much longer intervals, such as months to years, biological variance in healthy repertoires might increase even further. Between technical replicates the binomial model flagged around 1.2 differentially abundant clones, whereas over roughly 2 weeks the binomial model flagged about 15 and over approximately four weeks 19 to 20. In all healthy donors, the variance in clone template counts between samples taken approximately 15 days apart rose significantly as total template count increased. Across all healthy-donor time intervals, the beta-binomial model significantly lowered both the number of clones called differentially abundant and the false-positive rate.

In regard to this clone: This receptor's antigen is unknown. There are no base qualities to consult, and no much larger clone falls within one base.

V loses 6 bases, J loses 7 bases, and the germline ends lie 12 bases apart. Including cysteine and phenylalanine, the CDR3 has 12 amino acids. The sequence is cut down to CDR3 DNA, 36 bases in frame from base 1. The germline V gene specifies MGHDK as CDR1 and SYGVNS as CDR2. No immune events such as infections were documented for the healthy donors during the collection period. Blood repertoires from healthy donors were used as a training cohort for calibrating time-dependent variance in a beta-binomial model of differential abundance of T-cell clones. The training cohort was composed of some ten healthy donors, 3 female and 7 male. The donors were between roughly 25 and 70 years old, with an average age of roughly 40 years. Obtained from a commercial supplier, whole blood was collected from each healthy donor at three time points set around 2 weeks apart. Genomic DNA was extracted from unsorted whole blood for immunosequencing.

The immunoSEQ Assay, which uses bias-controlled multiplex PCR amplification of genomic DNA, was used to profile TCRbeta CDR3 regions. From the authors' description of their analysis: The absolute abundance of each unique TCRbeta CDR3 region was quantified after sequences were collapsed and filtered. Differential abundance was tested with a binomial (Fisher-equivalent) model and with a beta-binomial model adding time-dependent variance fitted from healthy donors. Any clone with fewer than 5 combined templates was excluded, and a clone was called differentially abundant if its Benjamini-Hochberg FDR was below 0.01. The form v = (b*log(k)+a)^2 was used to model beta-binomial variance as a function of total template count across the two samples. What TCRdb holds here is the immuneACCESS table cut down to in-frame rearrangements. Part of the clones is not present; checked against another copy, under half of the missing clones reflect an unresolved V gene, and the others are unexplained. That table gives V, J and clone size, and the DNA gave D and trimming. The sample contains about 94,000 clones, nearly 90% of them found a single time. The top ten constitute 4.5% to 7% of the sample.

Sequencing was carried out using blood. The sequence links TRBV25-1 to TRBJ1-1, with the D gene not confidently named. The clonotype was recovered from a person aged 18-70 years in good health. The CDR3 region reads CASSPFAGEAFF. The DNA sequence is as follows: TGTGCCAGCAGCCCTTTTGCCGGTGAAGCTTTCTTT.